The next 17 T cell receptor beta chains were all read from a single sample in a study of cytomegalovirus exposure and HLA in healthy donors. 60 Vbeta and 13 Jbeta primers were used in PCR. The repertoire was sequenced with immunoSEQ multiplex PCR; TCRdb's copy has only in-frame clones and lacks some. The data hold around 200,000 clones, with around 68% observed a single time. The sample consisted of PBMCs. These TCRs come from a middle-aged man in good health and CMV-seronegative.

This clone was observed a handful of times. Here the CDR3 DNA reads TGTGCCAGCAGTGAACCCGGGGGGGGCAATGAGCAGTTCTTC. Amino acid sequence: CASSEPGGGNEQFF. The rearrangement joins TRBV6-1 to TRBJ2-1; 8 bases agree with TRBD2. This CDR3 region has 14 residues. Per germline, CDR1 MNHNS and CDR2 SASEGT. With V trimmed by 2 bases and J by 6 bases, 3 bases remained unmatched.

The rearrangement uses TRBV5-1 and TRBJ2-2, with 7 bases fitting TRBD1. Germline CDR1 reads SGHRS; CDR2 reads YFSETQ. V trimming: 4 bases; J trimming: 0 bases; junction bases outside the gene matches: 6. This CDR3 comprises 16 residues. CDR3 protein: CASSLRTGANTGELFF. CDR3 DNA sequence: TGCGCCAGCAGCCTGAGGACAGGCGCGAACACCGGGGAGCTGTTTTTT.

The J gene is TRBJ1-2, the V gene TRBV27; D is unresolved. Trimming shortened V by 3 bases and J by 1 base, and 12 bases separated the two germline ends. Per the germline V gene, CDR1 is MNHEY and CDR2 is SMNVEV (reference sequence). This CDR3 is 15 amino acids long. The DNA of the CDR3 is TGTGCCAGCAGTTTGAGGGATGGGGATAACTATGGCTACACCTTC. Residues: CASSLRDGDNYGYTF.

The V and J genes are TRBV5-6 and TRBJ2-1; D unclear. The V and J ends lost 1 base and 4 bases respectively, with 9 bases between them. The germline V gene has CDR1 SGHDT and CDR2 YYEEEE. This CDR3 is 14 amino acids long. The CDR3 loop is CASSLLRIYNEQFF. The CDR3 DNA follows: TGTGCCAGCAGCTTGTTGCGGATTTACAATGAGCAGTTCTTC.

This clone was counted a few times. CDR3 protein: CASTRKGAEAFF. The CDR3 coding sequence is TGTGCCAGCACCCGAAAGGGGGCTGAAGCTTTCTTT. The rearrangement uses TRBV11-2 and TRBJ1-1; D is perhaps TRBD1 (6 bases). Per germline, CDR1 SGHAT and CDR2 FQNNGV. The V end lost 7 bases, the J end lost 6 bases, and 12 bases lay between the germline ends. The CDR3 runs 12 residues.

CDR3 protein: CASSIDQRGGLAKNIQYF. As DNA, the CDR3 is TGTGCCAGTAGTATAGATCAAAGGGGCGGCTTAGCCAAAAACATTCAGTACTTC. The J gene is TRBJ2-4, the V gene TRBV19; perhaps TRBD1 as D (5 bases). The CDR3 is made up of 18 amino acids. Trimming removed 0 bases at V and 0 bases at J, with 15 bases between. In germline, CDR1 is LNHDA, CDR2 SQIVND (reference sequence).

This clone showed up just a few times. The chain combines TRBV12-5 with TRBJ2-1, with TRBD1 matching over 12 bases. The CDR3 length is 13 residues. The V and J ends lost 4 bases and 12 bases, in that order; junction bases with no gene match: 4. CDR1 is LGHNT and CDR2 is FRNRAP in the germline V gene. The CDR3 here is CASGSGTGGGQFF. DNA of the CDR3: TGTGCTAGTGGTTCCGGGACAGGGGGCGGGCAGTTCTTC.

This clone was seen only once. CDR3 sequence reads: CASSFRDRTTGELFF. The CDR3 DNA follows: TGTGCCAGCAGCTTCAGGGACAGGACCACCGGGGAGCTGTTTTTT. J is TRBJ2-2 and V is TRBV7-8; 8 bases line up with TRBD1. The V gene's germline CDR1 is SGHVS and CDR2 FQNEAQ. The V segment lost 3 bases and the J segment 4 bases; nucleotides outside the gene matches: 4. This CDR3 has 15 amino acids.

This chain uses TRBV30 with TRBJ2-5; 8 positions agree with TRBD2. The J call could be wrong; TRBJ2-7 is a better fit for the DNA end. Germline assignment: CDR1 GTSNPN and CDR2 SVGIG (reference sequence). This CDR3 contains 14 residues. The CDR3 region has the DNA TGTGCCTGGAGTCTAGCGGGCGTCTCCTACGAGCAGTACTTC. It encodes CAWSLAGVSYEQYF.

CDR3 region: CASSRLAGVQYF. In nucleotides, the CDR3 is TGTGCCAGCAGCCGACTAGCGGGAGTGCAGTACTTC. The chain employs TRBV5-4 and TRBJ2-7; 12 bases match TRBD2. J was trimmed by 9 bases and V by 4 bases; bases with no gene match: 2. CDR3 size: 12 residues. Germline loops: CDR1 SGHNT, CDR2 YYREEE (reference sequence).

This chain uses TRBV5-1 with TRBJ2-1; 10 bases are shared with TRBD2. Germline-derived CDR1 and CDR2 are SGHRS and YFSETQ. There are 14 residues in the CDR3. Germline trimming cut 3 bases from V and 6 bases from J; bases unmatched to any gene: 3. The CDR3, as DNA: TGCGCCAGCAGCTGGGGGACTAGCGTCAATGAGCAGTTCTTC. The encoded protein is CASSWGTSVNEQFF.

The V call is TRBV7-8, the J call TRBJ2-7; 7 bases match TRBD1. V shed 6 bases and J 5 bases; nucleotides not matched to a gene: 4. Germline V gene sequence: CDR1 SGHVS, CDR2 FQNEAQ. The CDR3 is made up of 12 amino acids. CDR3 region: CASRNTGDEQYF. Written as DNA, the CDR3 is TGTGCCAGCAGAAACACAGGGGACGAGCAGTACTTC.

The CDR3 region is CASSPSSRANEQFF. CDR3 nucleotides: TGTGCCAGCTCACCAAGTAGCAGGGCGAATGAGCAGTTCTTC. This sequence joins TRBV18 and TRBJ2-1; maybe TRBD1 (5 bases). Trimming took off 2 bases at V and 7 bases at J, with 12 bases between the two ends. The CDR3 totals 14 residues. Per the germline V gene, CDR1 is KGHSH and CDR2 is LQKENI.

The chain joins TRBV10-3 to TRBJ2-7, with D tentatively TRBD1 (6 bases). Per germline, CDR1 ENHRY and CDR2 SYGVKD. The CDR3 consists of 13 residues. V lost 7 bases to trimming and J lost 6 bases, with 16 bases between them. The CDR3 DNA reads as TGTGCCATCAAAATGGAGGCGACAGGCGAGCAGTACTTC. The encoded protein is CAIKMEATGEQYF.

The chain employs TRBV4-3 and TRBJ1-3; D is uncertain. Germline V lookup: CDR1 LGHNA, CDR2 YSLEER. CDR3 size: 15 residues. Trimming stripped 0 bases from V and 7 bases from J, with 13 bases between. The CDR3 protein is CASSQDRGYRNTIYF. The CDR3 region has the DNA TGCGCCAGCAGCCAAGATAGAGGGTATAGGAACACCATATATTTT.

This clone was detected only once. CDR3 loop: CATLGQGISTGYTF. CDR3 DNA: TGTGCCACCTTGGGACAGGGGATTTCAACTGGCTACACCTTC. The chain uses TRBV10-3 and TRBJ1-2, with 10 bases identical to TRBD1. Germline V gene data show CDR1 as ENHRY and CDR2 as SYGVKD. Germline trimming cut 10 bases from V and 7 bases from J; bases unmatched to any gene: 12. This CDR3 is built from 14 residues.

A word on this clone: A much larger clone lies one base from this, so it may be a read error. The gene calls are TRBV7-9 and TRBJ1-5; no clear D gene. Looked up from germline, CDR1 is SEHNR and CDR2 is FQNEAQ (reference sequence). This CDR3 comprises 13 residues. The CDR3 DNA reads TGTGCCAGCAGCGTAGCAGAGAATCAGCCCCAGCATTTT. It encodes CASSVAENQPQHF.